This entry is about one TCR beta chain. Its antigen is unknown. 5' RACE with UMI labels generated the TRB cDNA libraries. Each CDR3 protein gets one entry in TCRdb, which reprocessed the 5' RACE reads and gives no DNA. Recorded for this sample: under 150,000 distinct CDR3 sequences. This record comes from a study of CXCR3-negative and CXCR3-positive naive CD8 T cells. Broader study findings: Both naive subsets carried similar amounts of surface CD5, so TCR strength was inferred from TRB CDR3 properties. For memory CD8+ cells diversity was much lower, but both naive subsets had comparably high diversity. When CXCR3-positive naive cells were set against CXCR3-negative naive cells, the former had more hydrophobic TRB CDR3s.

Definition of naive CD8+ T cells rested on a CD45RO-CCR7+CD27+CD95- profile. The CDR3 loop spans 15 amino acids. Germline lookup yields CDR1 SGHNT and CDR2 YENEEA. This chain links TRBV11-3 with TRBJ2-4; TCRdb names TRBD1, which stays unverified in the absence of DNA. Specimen: naive CXCR3+ CD8+ T cells from blood. Subset indicated: CD45RO-CCR7+CD27+CD95- naive CD8+ T cells expressing CXCR3 (TNR3+). This receptor was taken from a human donor in good health. Some clones in this sample may be carry-over from other donors' samples. The CDR3 sequence: CASSTRTGGQDIQYF.